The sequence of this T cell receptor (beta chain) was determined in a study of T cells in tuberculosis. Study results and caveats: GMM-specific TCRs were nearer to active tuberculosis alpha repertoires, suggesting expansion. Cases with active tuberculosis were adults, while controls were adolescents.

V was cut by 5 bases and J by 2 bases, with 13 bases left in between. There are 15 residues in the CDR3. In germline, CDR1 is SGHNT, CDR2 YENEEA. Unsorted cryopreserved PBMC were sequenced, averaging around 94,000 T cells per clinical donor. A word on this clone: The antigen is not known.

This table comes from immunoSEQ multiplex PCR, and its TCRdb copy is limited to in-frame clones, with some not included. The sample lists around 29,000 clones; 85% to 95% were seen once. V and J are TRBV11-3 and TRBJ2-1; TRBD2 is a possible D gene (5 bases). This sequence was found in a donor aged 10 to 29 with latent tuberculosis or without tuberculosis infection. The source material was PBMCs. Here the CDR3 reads CASSPFEGPYNEQFF. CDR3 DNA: TGTGCCAGCAGCCCCTTTGAGGGCCCCTACAATGAGCAGTTCTTC.